This TCR beta chain came from a study of cytomegalovirus exposure and HLA in healthy donors. Whole-study results and caveats: A later analysis appeared to link common viral pathogens to several of the most significant clusters. Sequences of the TCR beta chain were said to predict the HLA-A and HLA-B alleles of most subjects accurately.

Germline V lookup: CDR1 SGHRS, CDR2 YFSETQ. Trimming pared 2 bases from V and 4 bases from J, leaving 17 bases between. The CDR3 covers 16 residues. Of note for this clone: Its antigen is as yet unknown.

PCR amplification relied on 60 Vbeta primers (plus 13 Jbeta primers). The repertoire was sequenced with immunoSEQ multiplex PCR; TCRdb's copy has only in-frame clones and lacks some. The table records under 200,000 clones, roughly 73% of them present only once. At sampling all donors were nominally healthy, likely with unrecorded immune exposures. The chain couples TRBV5-1 to TRBJ2-3; D is possibly TRBD1 (8 bases). This TCR was sampled from a woman aged 30 to 39 in good health and CMV-seronegative. The sequenced sample was PBMCs. The CDR3 here is CASSLGDRGGSDTQYF. CDR3 in DNA: TGCGCCAGCAGCTTAGGTGACAGGGGAGGGTCAGATACGCAGTATTTT.